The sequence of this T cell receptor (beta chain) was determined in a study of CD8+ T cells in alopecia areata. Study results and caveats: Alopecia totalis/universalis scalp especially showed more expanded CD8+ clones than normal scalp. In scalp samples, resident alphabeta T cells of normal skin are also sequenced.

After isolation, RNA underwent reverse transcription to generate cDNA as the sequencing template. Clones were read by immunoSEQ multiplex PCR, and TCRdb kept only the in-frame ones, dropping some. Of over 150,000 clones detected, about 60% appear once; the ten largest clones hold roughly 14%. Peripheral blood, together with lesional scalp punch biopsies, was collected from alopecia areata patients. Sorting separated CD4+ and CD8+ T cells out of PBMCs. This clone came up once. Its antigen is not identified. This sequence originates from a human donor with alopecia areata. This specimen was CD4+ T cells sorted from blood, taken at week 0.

The CDR3 here is CASSTGGLDKNIQYF. For the CDR3, the DNA is TGTGCCAGCAGCACAGGGGGCCTCGACAAAAACATTCAGTACTTC. The chain links TRBV6-5 to TRBJ2-4; TRBD1 matches at 9 bases. This CDR3 region has 15 residues. The germline V gene encodes CDR1 MNHEY and CDR2 SVGAGI. With V trimmed by 6 bases and J by 3 bases, 6 bases remained unmatched.